The 18 T cell receptor beta chains reported below all come from one sample, sequenced in a study of blood T cell repertoires in COVID-19. Produced via immunoSEQ multiplex PCR; TCRdb's table is partial and in-frame only. This table holds fewer than 80,000 clones, about 87% found once. The sample comprised peripheral blood. These receptors all come from a man between 65 and 85 years old with acute or convalescent COVID-19.

The rearrangement joins TRBV30 to TRBJ2-1, with TRBD1 matching over 8 bases. V dropped 0 bases and J dropped 9; count of bases not matched to a gene: 10. The V gene's germline CDR1 is GTSNPN and CDR2 SVGIG (reference sequence). This CDR3 spans 15 amino acids. CDR3 bases: TGTGCCTGGAGTGTCCCGGACAGGGAATCGAGTGAGCAGTTCTTC. Its protein product is CAWSVPDRESSEQFF.

The V gene is TRBV5-1, the J gene TRBJ2-1, with 13 bases fitting TRBD2. J gave up 2 bases and V 4 bases, and 3 bases lay outside the gene matches. Germline V gives CDR1 SGHRS, CDR2 YFSETQ. The CDR3 runs to 16 residues. This chain's CDR3 is CASSTGLAGAYNEQFF. CDR3 in DNA: TGCGCCAGCAGCACTGGACTAGCGGGGGCCTACAATGAGCAGTTCTTC.

V usage is TRBV6-5 and J usage is TRBJ1-1; TRBD1 agrees at 9 bases. The CDR3 sequence is 16 residues long. CDR1 is MNHEY and CDR2 is SVGAGI in the germline V gene. The junction had 9 bases not matched to a gene; V was cut back by 2 bases and J by 5 bases. In DNA, the CDR3 is TGTGCCAGCAGTTACCCCGCGGGACAGGGCGGAACTGAAGCTTTCTTT. Protein: CASSYPAGQGGTEAFF.

The V call is TRBV27, the J call TRBJ2-2; 11 bases match TRBD1. The CDR3 totals 15 residues. With 7 bases clipped from V and 5 bases from J, the junction kept 6 bases outside the gene matches. CDR1 MNHEY and CDR2 SMNVEV come from the germline V gene (reference sequence). CDR3 sequence (DNA): TGTGCCAGCAAAAGGACAGGGGGCGATACCGGGGAGCTGTTTTTT. This gives the protein CASKRTGGDTGELFF.

The chain has TRBV3-1 (or the pseudogene TRBV3-2) and TRBJ2-5; D is ambiguous. The germline V gene encodes CDR1 LGHDT and CDR2 YNNKEL (reference sequence). Trimming pared 1 base from V and 5 bases from J, leaving 5 bases between. The CDR3 runs 12 residues. CDR3 DNA sequence: TGTGCCAGCAGCCAAGGGCCGGAGACCCAGTACTTC. It yields the protein CASSQGPETQYF.

The rearrangement joins TRBV10-3 to TRBJ1-2, with TRBD1 matching over 8 bases. V gave up 7 bases and J gave up 5 bases; unmatched junction bases: 9. Per the germline V gene, CDR1 is ENHRY and CDR2 is SYGVKD. The CDR3 covers 14 residues. DNA for the CDR3: TGTGCCATCACAGGACAGGGAAACTTTTATGGCTACACCTTC. It yields the protein CAITGQGNFYGYTF.

This chain joins TRBV7-2 and TRBJ2-3; no definite D call. CDR1 and CDR2 from the germline V gene are SGHTA and FQGNSA. V shed 1 base and J shed 7 bases, with 18 bases lying between them. This CDR3 has 16 residues. CDR3 residues: CASSLDAVNIPYTQYF. The CDR3 DNA reads as TGTGCCAGCAGCTTAGACGCAGTGAACATTCCGTATACGCAGTATTTT.

This chain connects TRBV29-1 to TRBJ1-1, with D perhaps matching TRBD1 (5 bases). Germline lookup yields CDR1 SQVTM and CDR2 ANQGSEA. V lost 7 bases and J 4 bases, leaving 13 bases between the germline ends. There are 12 residues in the CDR3. The CDR3 loop reads CSADSGLTEAFF. CDR3 nucleotides: TGCAGCGCGGATTCAGGGCTCACTGAAGCTTTCTTT.

This sequence joins TRBV19 and TRBJ1-1, with unresolved D. Trimming pared 5 bases from V and 5 bases from J, leaving 9 bases between. The CDR3 extends over 12 amino acids. Germline CDR1 LNHDA, CDR2 SQIVND (reference sequence). Written as DNA, the CDR3 is TGTGCCAGTAGTGCCTCGGGGACTGAAGCTTTCTTT. Amino acid sequence: CASSASGTEAFF.

J is TRBJ1-1 and V is TRBV25-1; the D gene is possibly TRBD1 (5 bases). Trimming removed 4 bases at V and 4 bases at J, with 13 bases between. Germline V gene lookup returns CDR1 MGHDK and CDR2 SYGVNS. This CDR3 region has 14 residues. This CDR3 reads CASSAMQGGTEAFF. In nucleotides, the CDR3 is TGTGCCAGCAGTGCAATGCAGGGCGGCACTGAAGCTTTCTTT. The full variable domain, completed using reference TRBV25-1 and TRBJ1-1, is EADIYQTPRYLVIGTGKKITLECSQTMGHDKMYWYQQDPGMELHLIHYSYGVNSTEKGDLSSESTVSRIRTEHFPLTLESARPSHTSQYLCASSAMQGGTEAFFGQGTRLTVV.

The V call is TRBV5-1, the J call TRBJ1-1, with TRBD1 identical over 7 bases. The CDR3 runs to 16 residues. Germline V lookup: CDR1 SGHRS, CDR2 YFSETQ. V shed 0 bases and J 0 bases; nucleotides not matched to a gene: 5. DNA for the CDR3: TGCGCCAGCAGCTTGGGACAGGGCGCATTGAACACTGAAGCTTTCTTT. It yields the protein CASSLGQGALNTEAFF.

The V and J genes are TRBV4-2 and TRBJ2-3; 12 bases fit TRBD2. V lost 0 bases, J lost 4 bases, and 8 bases stayed unmatched. Germline assignment: CDR1 LGHNA and CDR2 YNFKEQ. The CDR3 has 18 residues. The CDR3 DNA follows: TGTGCCAGCAGCCAAGATCTTGCGGCTAGCGGGGGGGCAGATACGCAGTATTTT. This encodes CASSQDLAASGGADTQYF.

This clone was seen once. The genes are TRBV5-1 and TRBJ2-1; D unresolved. The length of the CDR3 is 12 residues. The germline V and J ends were trimmed by 0 bases and 5 bases, with 3 bases remaining between them. Germline CDR1 is SGHRS and CDR2 is YFSETQ. The CDR3 here is CASSLVNNEQFF. The DNA for the CDR3 is TGCGCCAGCAGCTTGGTTAACAATGAGCAGTTCTTC.

This chain connects TRBV15 to TRBJ2-7; perhaps TRBD1 as D (6 bases). Per germline, CDR1 LNHNV and CDR2 YYDKDF (reference sequence). The CDR3 has 14 residues. V lost 0 bases to trimming and J lost 3 bases, with 9 bases between them. In nucleotides, the CDR3 is TGTGCCACCAGCAGAGATAACAGGGACTACGAGCAGTACTTC. Its translation is CATSRDNRDYEQYF.

The chain is built from TRBV12-3 or TRBV12-4 and TRBJ1-2; weak D call: TRBD1 (6 bases). Trimming took off 1 base at V and 8 bases at J, with 11 bases between the two ends. The CDR3 is 13 amino acids. The CDR3 DNA is TGTGCCAGCAGTTTAGGGGGGGGGCGAGGCTACACCTTC. Protein sequence: CASSLGGGRGYTF.

The V call is TRBV2, the J call TRBJ2-1; 7 bases agree with TRBD1. The CDR3 spans 14 residues. Germline values: CDR1 SNHLY, CDR2 FYNNEI. Losses at the gene ends were 6 bases for V and 4 bases for J; bases not matched to a gene: 6. DNA of the CDR3: TGTGCCAGCAGGGCACGGGACAGTTACAATGAGCAGTTCTTC. This translates into CASRARDSYNEQFF. Full variable domain (rest looked up from reference TRBV2 and TRBJ2-1): EPEVTQTPSHQVTQMGQEVILRCVPISNHLYFYWYRQILGQKVEFLVSFYNNEISEKSEIFDDQFSVERPDGSNFTLKIRSTKLEDSAMYFCASRARDSYNEQFFGPGTRLTVL.

The V and J genes are TRBV11-3 and TRBJ1-1; D remains ambiguous. This CDR3 has 14 residues. Germline V CDR1 and CDR2: SGHNT, YENEEA. The germline V and J ends were trimmed by 0 bases and 0 bases, with 5 bases remaining between them. CDR3 residues: CASSLDNMNTEAFF. The CDR3 DNA sequence: TGTGCCAGCAGCTTAGACAACATGAACACTGAAGCTTTCTTT.

This chain connects TRBV9 to TRBJ1-6, with D possibly being TRBD1 (6 bases). In germline, CDR1 is SGDLS, CDR2 YYNGEE. The CDR3 totals 16 residues. The V end lost 0 bases, the J end lost 7 bases, and 14 bases lay between the germline ends. The CDR3 loop reads CASSVGPAGVNSPLHF. In DNA, the CDR3 is TGTGCCAGCAGCGTAGGGCCGGCAGGGGTAAATTCACCCCTCCACTTT.